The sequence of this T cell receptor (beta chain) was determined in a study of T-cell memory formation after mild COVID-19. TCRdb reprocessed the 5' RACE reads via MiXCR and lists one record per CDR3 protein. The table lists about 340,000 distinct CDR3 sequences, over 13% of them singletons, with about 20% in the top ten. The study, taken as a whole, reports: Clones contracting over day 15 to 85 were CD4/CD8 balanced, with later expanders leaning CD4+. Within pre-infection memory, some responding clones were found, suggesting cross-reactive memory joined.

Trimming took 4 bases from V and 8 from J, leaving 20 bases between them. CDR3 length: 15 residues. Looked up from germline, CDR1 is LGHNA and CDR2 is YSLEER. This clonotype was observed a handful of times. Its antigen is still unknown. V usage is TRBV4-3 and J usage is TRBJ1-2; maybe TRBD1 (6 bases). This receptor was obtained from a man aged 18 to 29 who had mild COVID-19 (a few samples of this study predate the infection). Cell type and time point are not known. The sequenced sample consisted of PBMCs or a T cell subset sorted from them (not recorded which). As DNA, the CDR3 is TGCGCCAGCAGCCGGGCGCCGGGGGGGGCGGGCGGCTACACCTTC. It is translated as CASSRAPGGAGGYTF.